These 29 T cell receptor beta chains came from one sample sequenced in a study of Ad26.COV2.S vaccination and SARS-CoV-2 variants. Only in-frame clones appear in the TCRdb table, and some are missing; sequencing was by immunoSEQ multiplex PCR. Of around 400,000 clones in the sample, over 75% are singletons; the top ten hold more than 9%. Treatment: around 19 received Ad26.COV2.S at low or high dose, single or two shots; 5 received placebo; per-sample allocation not given. Samples were taken on day 63 after the first vaccine or placebo injection. The sequenced sample was peripheral blood, obtained in a trial of Ad26.COV2.S vaccine versus placebo. The receptors originated from a person aged 18 to 65 who received the Ad26.COV2.S COVID-19 vaccine or a placebo.

The V and J genes are TRBV5-1 and TRBJ2-7; a weak D match, TRBD1 (6 bases). The CDR3 totals 15 residues. Trimming took off 0 bases at V and 7 bases at J, with 17 bases between the two ends. Per germline, CDR1 SGHRS and CDR2 YFSETQ. Here the CDR3 reads CASSLEGHLSKEQYF. The DNA of the CDR3 is TGCGCCAGCAGCTTGGAGGGACATCTCTCCAAGGAGCAGTACTTC.

This chain uses TRBV19 with TRBJ2-2, with 8 bases matching TRBD2. Germline CDR1 reads LNHDA; CDR2 reads SQIVND (reference sequence). The CDR3 length is 16 residues. V trimming: 3 bases; J trimming: 8 bases; junction bases outside the gene matches: 11. CDR3 residues: CASSITGGRTVGELFF. Written as DNA, the CDR3 is TGTGCCAGTAGTATTACGGGAGGGAGGACCGTGGGGGAGCTGTTTTTT.

This chain links TRBV4-1 with TRBJ2-3; the D is unclear. This CDR3 comprises 15 residues. The germline V gene encodes CDR1 MGHRA and CDR2 YSYEKL. V lost 6 bases and J 6 bases, leaving 19 bases between the germline ends. The CDR3 sequence: CASSRTLLAFDTQYF. DNA for the CDR3: TGCGCCAGCAGTCGAACTCTTTTAGCCTTTGATACGCAGTATTTT.

The chain carries TRBV14 and TRBJ2-1, with D possibly matching TRBD2 (6 bases). CDR3 size: 12 residues. V dropped 4 bases and J dropped 8 bases, with 9 bases sitting between them. Germline assignment: CDR1 SGHDN and CDR2 FVKESK. This CDR3 reads CASSPWGDEQFF. DNA of the CDR3: TGTGCCAGCAGCCCCTGGGGGGATGAGCAGTTCTTC.

Written as DNA, the CDR3 is TGTGCCAGTAGTATAGCTAGCGGTCTCTCCTACAATGAGCAGTTCTTC. It is translated as CASSIASGLSYNEQFF. This chain connects TRBV19 to TRBJ2-1, with 7 bases identical to TRBD2. V dropped 1 base and J dropped 0; count of bases not matched to a gene: 3. The CDR3 is 16 amino acids. In germline, CDR1 is LNHDA, CDR2 SQIVND (reference sequence). Full variable domain (remainder filled in from reference TRBV19 and TRBJ2-1): DGGITQSPKYLFRKEGQNVTLSCEQNLNHDAMYWYRQDPGQGLRLIYYSQIVNDFQKGDIAEGYSVSREKKESFPLTVTSAQKNPTAFYLCASSIASGLSYNEQFFGPGTRLTVL.

This chain connects TRBV21-1 to TRBJ1-5. TRBV21-1 is an annotated pseudogene. The CDR3 loop spans 17 amino acids. The CDR3 loop reads CASSGRQEGGSNQPQHF. As DNA, the CDR3 is TGTGCCAGCAGCGGACGACAGGAGGGGGGTAGCAATCAGCCCCAGCATTTT.

The CDR3 reads CASRLDVNTEAFF. As DNA, the CDR3 is TGCGCCAGCAGACTTGACGTGAACACTGAAGCTTTCTTT. The V and J genes are TRBV5-1 and TRBJ1-1, with D hard to call. The CDR3 is made up of 13 amino acids. Trimming left V 5 bases short and J 0 bases short, with 8 bases between. Per the germline V gene, CDR1 is SGHRS and CDR2 is YFSETQ.

V and J are TRBV10-3 and TRBJ2-4, with D possibly matching TRBD1 (6 bases). Trimming removed 4 bases from V and 5 bases from J, with 12 bases in between. Germline V CDR1 and CDR2: ENHRY, SYGVKD. This CDR3 has 14 residues. The DNA of the CDR3 is TGTGCCATCAGTGCAACAGGGCAACAAAACATTCAGTACTTC. As protein: CAISATGQQNIQYF.

This clone was detected only once. The chain employs TRBV6-5 and TRBJ1-2; TRBD1 is a possible D gene (5 bases). This CDR3 has 13 residues. The V end was cut by 4 bases, the J end by 3 bases, with 9 bases between. Germline values: CDR1 MNHEY, CDR2 SVGAGI. The CDR3 nucleotides read TGTGCCAGCAGTTTGCAGGGAGACTATGGCTACACCTTC. Protein: CASSLQGDYGYTF.

V gene TRBV6-2 or TRBV6-3 combines with J gene TRBJ1-1; D is unresolved. This CDR3 is built from 12 residues. Between the trimmed V and J ends, which lost 4 bases and 4 bases, there was a span of 7 bases. Germline CDR1 and CDR2: MNHEY and SVGEGT. The CDR3 is CASSSFGTEAFF. The CDR3 coding sequence is TGTGCCAGCAGTTCCTTCGGCACTGAAGCTTTCTTT.

This chain links TRBV9 with TRBJ2-7; D gene ambiguous. CDR1 is SGDLS and CDR2 is YYNGEE in the germline V gene. CDR3 length: 17 residues. Trimming took off 0 bases at V and 3 bases at J, with 19 bases between the two ends. The CDR3 DNA reads TGTGCCAGCAGCGTAGGCGGTGGTCCTATATCAATCTACGAGCAGTACTTC. Its translation is CASSVGGGPISIYEQYF.

The chain employs TRBV6-8 and TRBJ1-5; TRBD1 aligns across 7 bases. The germline V gene encodes CDR1 MNHGY and CDR2 SAAAGT. V gave up 7 bases and J gave up 4 bases; unmatched junction bases: 10. This CDR3 region has 15 residues. CDR3 DNA: TGTGCCAGCACCAAAAGGGGGCAGGGAAATCAGCCCCAGCATTTT. Its protein is CASTKRGQGNQPQHF.

The rearrangement joins TRBV6-5 to TRBJ2-5, with D tentatively TRBD1 (6 bases). V was cut by 7 bases and J by 5 bases, with 14 bases left in between. CDR1 MNHEY and CDR2 SVGAGI come from the germline V gene. This CDR3 is built from 13 residues. The CDR3 DNA sequence: TGTGCCAGCACTGGACAGAATCAGGAGACCCAGTACTTC. This encodes CASTGQNQETQYF.

The CDR3 DNA reads as TGTGCCAGCAGCTTAGCGGTCGGGGTGAGCAATCAGCCCCAGCATTTT. This translates into CASSLAVGVSNQPQHF. The chain has TRBV7-2 and TRBJ1-5; no clear D gene. Trimming cost V 0 bases and J 1 base, with 10 bases left between them. The V gene's germline CDR1 is SGHTA and CDR2 FQGNSA. The CDR3 sequence is 16 residues long.

The rearrangement uses TRBV6-2 or TRBV6-3 and TRBJ2-5; D is possibly TRBD2 (5 bases). Germline V gene data show CDR1 as MNHEY and CDR2 as SVGEGT. The V gene lost 1 base and the J gene lost 4 bases, with 10 bases spanning the gap. This CDR3 has 14 amino acids. The CDR3 region is CASSYLREVETQYF. In DNA form, the CDR3 reads TGTGCCAGCAGTTACTTGAGGGAAGTAGAGACCCAGTACTTC.

The chain carries TRBV5-1 and TRBJ2-7; 9 bases match TRBD2. Germline CDR1 SGHRS, CDR2 YFSETQ. This CDR3 comprises 15 residues. J lost 2 bases, V lost 0 bases, and 3 bases had no gene match. The CDR3 is CASSLGLAGTYEQYF. The CDR3 bases are TGCGCCAGCAGCTTGGGCCTAGCGGGGACCTACGAGCAGTACTTC. The full variable domain, completed using reference TRBV5-1 and TRBJ2-7, is KAGVTQTPRYLIKTRGQQVTLSCSPISGHRSVSWYQQTPGQGLQFLFEYFSETQRNKGNFPGRFSGRQFSNSRSEMNVSTLELGDSALYLCASSLGLAGTYEQYFGPGTRLTVT.

The genes are TRBV6-2 or TRBV6-3 and TRBJ2-7; 7 nucleotides match TRBD2. Germline CDR1 MNHEY, CDR2 SVGEGT. V was clipped by 2 bases and J by 2 bases; unmatched bases: 9. This CDR3 has 16 residues. CDR3 coding DNA: TGTGCCAGCAGTTACGCGTCGCTAGCGGATCCCTACGAGCAGTACTTC. This gives the protein CASSYASLADPYEQYF.

The rearrangement joins TRBV12-3 or TRBV12-4 to TRBJ2-1; the D gene is possibly TRBD1 (6 bases). This CDR3 region has 13 residues. V was clipped by 6 bases and J by 0 bases, with 6 bases between them. CDR3 in amino acids: CASRDSSYNEQFF. The CDR3 DNA sequence: TGTGCCAGCAGGGACAGCTCCTACAATGAGCAGTTCTTC.

The rearrangement links TRBV27 to TRBJ1-5; a possible D gene is TRBD1 (5 bases). This CDR3 region has 14 residues. Germline lookup yields CDR1 MNHEY and CDR2 SMNVEV (reference sequence). V was pared by 7 bases and J by 4 bases, with 14 bases between. CDR3 DNA: TGTGCCAGCACCAGCATTGGGGGGAATCAGCCCCAGCATTTT. This codes for CASTSIGGNQPQHF.

V gene TRBV19 combines with J gene TRBJ1-5, with D unclear. Germline V gives CDR1 LNHDA, CDR2 SQIVND (reference sequence). The ends were cut back, 8 bases at V and 5 bases at J, with 13 bases in the middle. The CDR3 extends over 13 amino acids. The DNA for the CDR3 is TGTGCCAGTCAGAGACGGGGAGATCAGCCCCAGCATTTT. It codes for CASQRRGDQPQHF.

The chain has TRBV24-1 and TRBJ2-3, with D possibly TRBD2 on 6 matching bases. There are 13 residues in the CDR3. Looked up from germline, CDR1 is KGHDR and CDR2 is SFDVKD. V lost 7 bases to trimming and J lost 2 bases, with 9 bases between them. CDR3 sequence (DNA): TGTGCCACCAGGGCTAGCGACACAGATACGCAGTATTTT. As protein: CATRASDTDTQYF.

The chain uses TRBV7-8 and TRBJ1-3; D is possibly TRBD1 (6 bases). The V and J ends lost 0 bases and 3 bases respectively, with 12 bases between them. The germline V gene has CDR1 SGHVS and CDR2 FQNEAQ. The CDR3 is 16 residues long. This CDR3 reads CASSLAGQKRGNTIYF. The CDR3 DNA sequence: TGTGCCAGCAGCTTAGCTGGACAGAAACGTGGAAACACCATATATTTT.

The rearrangement links TRBV5-6 to TRBJ2-1; 8 nucleotides agree with TRBD2. The germline CDR1 and CDR2 sequences are SGHDT and YYEEEE. V shed 0 bases, J shed 2 bases, and the junction held 7 bases outside the gene matches. This CDR3 has 17 residues. This CDR3 reads CASSLAFTSGTYNEQFF. DNA of the CDR3: TGTGCCAGCAGCTTGGCCTTCACTAGCGGAACCTACAATGAGCAGTTCTTC. Using reference TRBV5-6 and TRBJ2-1 for the parts outside the CDR3, the full variable domain is DAGVTQSPTHLIKTRGQQVTLRCSPKSGHDTVSWYQQALGQGPQFIFQYYEEEERQRGNFPDRFSGHQFPNYSSELNVNALLLGDSALYLCASSLAFTSGTYNEQFFGPGTRLTVL.

V and J are TRBV19 and TRBJ2-5, with 8 bases matching TRBD1. The germline gives CDR1 LNHDA, CDR2 SQIVND (reference sequence). CDR3 size: 13 residues. J lost 5 bases, V lost 9 bases, and 8 bases had no gene match. The CDR3 region has the DNA TGTGCCAGCGGGACGTGGACAGGGGAGACCCAGTACTTC. It is translated as CASGTWTGETQYF.

V and J are TRBV6-2 or TRBV6-3 and TRBJ1-5; D ambiguous. The V and J ends lost 5 bases and 7 bases respectively, with 9 bases between them. The germline gives CDR1 MNHEY, CDR2 SVGEGT. The CDR3 is 12 residues long. The CDR3 protein is CASSEKRQPQHF. In DNA, the CDR3 is TGTGCCAGCAGTGAGAAACGACAGCCCCAGCATTTT.

This clone came up once. The chain carries TRBV11-2 and TRBJ2-7, with 8 bases lining up with TRBD1. Germline assignment: CDR1 SGHAT and CDR2 FQNNGV. V lost 7 bases to trimming and J lost 7 bases; unmatched junction nucleotides: 15. The CDR3 spans 15 residues. CDR3 nucleotides: TGTGCCAGCATCGCTGCCGGGACAGGAGGGTCAGAGCAGTACTTC. As protein: CASIAAGTGGSEQYF.

This clone has only one observation. The rearrangement joins TRBV5-6 to TRBJ2-7; 10 bases line up with TRBD2. The CDR3 is 15 amino acids. Germline V gives CDR1 SGHDT, CDR2 YYEEEE. V shed 4 bases, J shed 3 bases, and the junction held 7 bases outside the gene matches. The CDR3 DNA sequence: TGTGCCAGCAGCCCCCTAGCGGGAGTATTCTACGAGCAGTACTTC. Protein product: CASSPLAGVFYEQYF. The variable domain in full, completed from reference TRBV5-6 and TRBJ2-7, reads DAGVTQSPTHLIKTRGQQVTLRCSPKSGHDTVSWYQQALGQGPQFIFQYYEEEERQRGNFPDRFSGHQFPNYSSELNVNALLLGDSALYLCASSPLAGVFYEQYFGPGTRLTVT.

This chain links TRBV27 with TRBJ2-2; D is unclear. The CDR3 has 13 residues. CDR1 is MNHEY and CDR2 is SMNVEV in the germline V gene (reference sequence). The V gene lost 5 bases and the J gene lost 1 base, with 5 bases spanning the gap. The CDR3 loop is CASSMKNTGELFF. As DNA, the CDR3 is TGTGCCAGCAGTATGAAGAACACCGGGGAGCTGTTTTTT.

The CDR3 DNA sequence: TGCGCCAGCACCCCCCCAGGGGGAGAGCGGAACACCGGGGAGCTGTTTTTT. It encodes CASTPPGGERNTGELFF. V and J are TRBV10-1 and TRBJ2-2; TRBD1 matches 7 bases. Trimming at V came to 7 bases and at J to 1 base, leaving 12 bases not matched to a gene. Germline-derived CDR1 and CDR2 are WNHNN and SYGVQD (reference sequence). CDR3 length equals 17 residues.